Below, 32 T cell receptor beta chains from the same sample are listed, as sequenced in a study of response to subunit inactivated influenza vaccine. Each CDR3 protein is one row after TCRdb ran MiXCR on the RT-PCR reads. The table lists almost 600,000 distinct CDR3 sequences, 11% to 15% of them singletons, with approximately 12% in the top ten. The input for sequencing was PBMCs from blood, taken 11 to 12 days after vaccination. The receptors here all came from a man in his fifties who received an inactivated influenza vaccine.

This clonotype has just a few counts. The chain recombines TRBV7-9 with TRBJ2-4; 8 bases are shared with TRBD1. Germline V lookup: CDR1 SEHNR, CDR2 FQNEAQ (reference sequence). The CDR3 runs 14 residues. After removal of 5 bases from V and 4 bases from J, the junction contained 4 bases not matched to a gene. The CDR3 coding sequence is TGTGCCAGCAGCCGGACAGGGTTGAAAAACATTCAGTACTTC. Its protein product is CASSRTGLKNIQYF.

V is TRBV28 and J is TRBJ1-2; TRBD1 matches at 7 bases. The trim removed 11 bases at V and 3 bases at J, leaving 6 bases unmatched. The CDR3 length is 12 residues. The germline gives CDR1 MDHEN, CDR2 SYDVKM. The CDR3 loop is CAYRQGDYGYTF. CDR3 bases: TGTGCCTACAGACAGGGCGACTATGGCTACACCTTC.

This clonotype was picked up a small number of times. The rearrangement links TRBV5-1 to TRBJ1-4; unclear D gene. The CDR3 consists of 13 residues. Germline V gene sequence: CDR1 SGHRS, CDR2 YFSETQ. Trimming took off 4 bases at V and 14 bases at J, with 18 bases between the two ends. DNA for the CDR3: TGCGCCAGCAGCCCGGTTGGTAGAGGAATTCTGTTTTTT. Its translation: CASSPVGRGILFF.

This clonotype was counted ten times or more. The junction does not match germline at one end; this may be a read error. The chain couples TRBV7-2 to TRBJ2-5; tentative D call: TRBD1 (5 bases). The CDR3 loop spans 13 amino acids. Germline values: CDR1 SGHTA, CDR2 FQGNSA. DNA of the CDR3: TGCGCCAGCAGCCCAAGGTCAGGGGAGACCCAGTACTTC. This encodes CASSPRSGETQYF.

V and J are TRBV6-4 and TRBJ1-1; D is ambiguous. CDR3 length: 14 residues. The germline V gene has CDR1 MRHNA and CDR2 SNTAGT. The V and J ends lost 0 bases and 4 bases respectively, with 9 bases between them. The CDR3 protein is CASSDSGLATEAFF. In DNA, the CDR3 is TGTGCCAGCAGTGACTCGGGCCTTGCCACTGAAGCTTTCTTT.

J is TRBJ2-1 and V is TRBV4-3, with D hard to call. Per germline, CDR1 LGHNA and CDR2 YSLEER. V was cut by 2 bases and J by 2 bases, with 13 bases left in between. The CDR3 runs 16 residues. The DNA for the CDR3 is TGCGCCAGCAGCCAATACACGGCAGTAGCCTACAATGAGCAGTTCTTC. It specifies CASSQYTAVAYNEQFF.

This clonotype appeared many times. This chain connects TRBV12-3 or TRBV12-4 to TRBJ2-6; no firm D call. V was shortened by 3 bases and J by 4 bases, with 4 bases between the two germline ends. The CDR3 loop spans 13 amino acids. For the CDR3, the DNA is TGTGCCAGCAGTTTGAAAGGGGCCAACGTCCTGACTTTC. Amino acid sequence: CASSLKGANVLTF.

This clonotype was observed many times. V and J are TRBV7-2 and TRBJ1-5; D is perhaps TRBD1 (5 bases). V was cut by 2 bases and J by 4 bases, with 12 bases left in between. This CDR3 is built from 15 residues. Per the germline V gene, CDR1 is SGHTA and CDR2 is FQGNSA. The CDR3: CASSLTSGGNQPQHF. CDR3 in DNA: TGTGCCAGCAGCTTAACAAGCGGGGGAAATCAGCCCCAGCATTTT.

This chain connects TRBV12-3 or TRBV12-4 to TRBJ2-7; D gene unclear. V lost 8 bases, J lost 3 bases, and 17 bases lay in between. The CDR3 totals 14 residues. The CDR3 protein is CASHWLDGDYEQYF. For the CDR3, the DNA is TGTGCCAGCCACTGGCTGGACGGAGACTACGAGCAGTACTTC.

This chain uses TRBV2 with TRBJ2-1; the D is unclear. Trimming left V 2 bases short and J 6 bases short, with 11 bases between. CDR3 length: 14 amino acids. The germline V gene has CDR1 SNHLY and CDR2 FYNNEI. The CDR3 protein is CASSERVLGNEQFF. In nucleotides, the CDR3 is TGTGCCAGCAGTGAAAGGGTCTTAGGCAATGAGCAGTTCTTC.

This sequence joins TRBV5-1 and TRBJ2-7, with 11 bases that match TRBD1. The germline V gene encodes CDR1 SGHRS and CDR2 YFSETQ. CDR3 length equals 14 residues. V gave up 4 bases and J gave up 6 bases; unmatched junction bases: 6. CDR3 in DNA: TGCGCCAGCAGCACCGGACAGGGGGCTGGCGAGCAGTACTTC. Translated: CASSTGQGAGEQYF.

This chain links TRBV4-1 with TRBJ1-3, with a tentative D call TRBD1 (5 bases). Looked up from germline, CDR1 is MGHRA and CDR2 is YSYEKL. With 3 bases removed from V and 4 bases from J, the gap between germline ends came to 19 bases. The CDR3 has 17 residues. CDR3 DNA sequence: TGCGCCAGCAGCCAGACACCCTCCCAGGGTGCGGGAAACACCATATATTTT. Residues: CASSQTPSQGAGNTIYF.

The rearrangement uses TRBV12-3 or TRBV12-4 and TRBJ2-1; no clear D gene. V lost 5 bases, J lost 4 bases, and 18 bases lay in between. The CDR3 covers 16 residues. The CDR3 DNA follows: TGTGCCAGCAGTCCCTCTCAGCAAATAAAATACAATGAGCAGTTCTTC. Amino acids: CASSPSQQIKYNEQFF.

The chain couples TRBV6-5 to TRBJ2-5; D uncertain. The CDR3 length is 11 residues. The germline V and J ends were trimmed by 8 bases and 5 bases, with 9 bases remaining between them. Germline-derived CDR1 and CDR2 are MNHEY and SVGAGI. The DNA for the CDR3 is TGTGCCAGCCAATTAGGGGAGACCCAGTACTTC. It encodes CASQLGETQYF.

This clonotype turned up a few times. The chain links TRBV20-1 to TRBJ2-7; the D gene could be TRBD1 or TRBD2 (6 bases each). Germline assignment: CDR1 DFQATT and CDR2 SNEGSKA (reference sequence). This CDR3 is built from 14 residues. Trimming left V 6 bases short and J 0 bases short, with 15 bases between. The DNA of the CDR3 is TGCAGTGCCCTGGAGGGGGTGAGCTCCTACGAGCAGTACTTC. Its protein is CSALEGVSSYEQYF.

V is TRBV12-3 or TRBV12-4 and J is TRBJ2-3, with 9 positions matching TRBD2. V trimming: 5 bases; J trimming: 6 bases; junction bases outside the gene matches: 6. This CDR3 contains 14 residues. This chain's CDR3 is CASSNSGRSDTQYF. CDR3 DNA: TGTGCCAGCAGTAATAGCGGGAGATCCGATACGCAGTATTTT.

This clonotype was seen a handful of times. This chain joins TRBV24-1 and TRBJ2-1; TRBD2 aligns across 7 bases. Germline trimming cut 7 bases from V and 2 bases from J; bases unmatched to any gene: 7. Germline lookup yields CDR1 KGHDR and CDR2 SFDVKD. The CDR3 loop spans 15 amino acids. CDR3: CATREGRAPYNEQFF. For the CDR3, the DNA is TGTGCCACCAGGGAGGGGAGGGCCCCCTACAATGAGCAGTTCTTC.

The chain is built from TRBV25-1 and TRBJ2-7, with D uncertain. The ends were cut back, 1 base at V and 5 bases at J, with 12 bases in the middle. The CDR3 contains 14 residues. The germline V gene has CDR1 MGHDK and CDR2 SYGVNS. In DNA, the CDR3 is TGTGCCAGCAGTGAATCAGGTCATACCCACGAGCAGTACTTC. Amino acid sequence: CASSESGHTHEQYF.

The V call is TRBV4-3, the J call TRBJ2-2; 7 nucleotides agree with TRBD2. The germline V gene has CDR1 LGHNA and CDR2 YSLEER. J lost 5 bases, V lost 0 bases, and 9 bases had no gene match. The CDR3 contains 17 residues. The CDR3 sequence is CASSQDSLAVSTGELFF. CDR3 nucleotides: TGCGCCAGCAGCCAAGACTCTCTAGCGGTCTCTACCGGGGAGCTGTTTTTT.

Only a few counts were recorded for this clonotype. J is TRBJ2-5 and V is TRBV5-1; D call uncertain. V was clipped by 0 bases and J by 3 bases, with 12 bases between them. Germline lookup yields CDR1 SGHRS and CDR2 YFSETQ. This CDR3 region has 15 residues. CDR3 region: CASSLATTAEETQYF. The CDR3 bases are TGCGCCAGCAGCTTGGCTACCACGGCCGAAGAGACCCAGTACTTC.

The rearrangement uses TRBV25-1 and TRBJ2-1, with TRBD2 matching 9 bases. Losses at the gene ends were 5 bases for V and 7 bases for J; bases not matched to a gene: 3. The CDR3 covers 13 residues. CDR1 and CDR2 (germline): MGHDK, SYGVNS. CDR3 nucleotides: TGTGCCAGCAGTAGCGGGAGGAGGAATGAGCAGTTCTTC. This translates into CASSSGRRNEQFF.

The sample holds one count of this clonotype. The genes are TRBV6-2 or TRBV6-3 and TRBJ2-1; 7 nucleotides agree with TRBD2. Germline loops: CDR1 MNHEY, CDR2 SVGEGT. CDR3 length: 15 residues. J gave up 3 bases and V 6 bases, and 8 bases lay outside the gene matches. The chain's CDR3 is CASSQPGLLYNEQFF. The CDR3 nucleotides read TGTGCCAGCAGCCAACCGGGACTACTCTACAATGAGCAGTTCTTC.

The CDR3 protein is CASSLVWGSSSGANVLTF. The CDR3 bases are TGTGCCAGCAGCTTAGTGTGGGGTAGCTCCTCTGGGGCCAACGTCCTGACTTTC. The chain recombines TRBV11-2 with TRBJ2-6; D is unclear. Germline CDR1 is SGHAT and CDR2 is FQNNGV. V lost 1 base, J lost 0 bases, and 13 bases lay in between. This CDR3 is built from 18 residues. The full variable domain, completed using reference TRBV11-2 and TRBJ2-6, is EAGVAQSPRYKIIEKRQSVAFWCNPISGHATLYWYQQILGQGPKLLIQFQNNGVVDDSQLPKDRFSAERLKGVDSTLKIQPAKLEDSAVYLCASSLVWGSSSGANVLTFGAGSRLTVL.

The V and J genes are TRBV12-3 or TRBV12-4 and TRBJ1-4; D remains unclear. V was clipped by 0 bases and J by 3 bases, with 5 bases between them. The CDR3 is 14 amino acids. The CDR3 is CASSLARPNEKLFF. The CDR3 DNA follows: TGTGCCAGCAGTTTAGCGAGACCTAATGAAAAACTGTTTTTT.

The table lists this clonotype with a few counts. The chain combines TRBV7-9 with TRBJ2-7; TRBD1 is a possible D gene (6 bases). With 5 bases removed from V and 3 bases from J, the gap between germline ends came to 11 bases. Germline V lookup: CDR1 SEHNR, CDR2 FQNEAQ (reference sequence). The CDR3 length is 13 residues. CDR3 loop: CASSPTQGYEQYF. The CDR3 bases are TGTGCCAGCAGCCCCACACAGGGCTACGAGCAGTACTTC.

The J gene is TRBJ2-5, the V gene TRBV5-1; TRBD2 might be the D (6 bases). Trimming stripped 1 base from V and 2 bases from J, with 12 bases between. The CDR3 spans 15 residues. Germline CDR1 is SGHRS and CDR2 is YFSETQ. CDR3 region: CASSLTSIGQETQYF. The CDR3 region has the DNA TGCGCCAGCAGCTTGACTAGCATCGGGCAAGAGACCCAGTACTTC.

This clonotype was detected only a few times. The CDR3 sequence: CASSLEKYGYTF. CDR3 in DNA: TGTGCCAGCAGCTTAGAAAAGTATGGCTACACCTTC. V and J are TRBV7-2 and TRBJ1-2, with D unclear. The CDR3 spans 12 residues. Per the germline V gene, CDR1 is SGHTA and CDR2 is FQGNSA. Trimming removed 1 base at V and 5 bases at J, with 5 bases between.

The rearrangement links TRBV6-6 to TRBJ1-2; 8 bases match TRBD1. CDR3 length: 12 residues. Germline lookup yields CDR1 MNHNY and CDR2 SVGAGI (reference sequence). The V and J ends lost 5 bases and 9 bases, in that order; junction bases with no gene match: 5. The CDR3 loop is CASSGQGISYTF. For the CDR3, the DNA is TGTGCCAGCAGTGGACAGGGTATTAGCTACACCTTC.

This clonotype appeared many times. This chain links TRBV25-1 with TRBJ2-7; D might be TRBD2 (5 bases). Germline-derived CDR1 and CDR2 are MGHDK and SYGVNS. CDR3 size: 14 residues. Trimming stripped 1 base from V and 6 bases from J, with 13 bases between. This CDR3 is CASSESGEIREQYF. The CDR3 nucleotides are TGTGCCAGCAGTGAATCTGGGGAGATACGCGAGCAGTACTTC.

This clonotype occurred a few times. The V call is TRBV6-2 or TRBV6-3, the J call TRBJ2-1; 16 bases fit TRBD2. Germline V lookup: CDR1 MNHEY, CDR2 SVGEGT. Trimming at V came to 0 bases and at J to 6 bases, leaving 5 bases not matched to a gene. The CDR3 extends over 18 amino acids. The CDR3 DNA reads TGTGCCAGCAGTTACTCGGGGACTAGCGGGAGGGCCAGCAATGAGCAGTTCTTC. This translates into CASSYSGTSGRASNEQFF.

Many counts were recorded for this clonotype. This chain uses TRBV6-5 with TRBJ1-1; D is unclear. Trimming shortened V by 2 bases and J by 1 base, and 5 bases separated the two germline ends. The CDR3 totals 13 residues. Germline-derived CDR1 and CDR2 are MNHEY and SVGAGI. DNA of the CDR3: TGTGCCAGCAGTTACGGAAAGAACACTGAAGCTTTCTTT. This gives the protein CASSYGKNTEAFF.

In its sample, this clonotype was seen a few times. The CDR3 nucleotides are TGTGCCAGCAGCGGACAGGGGGCCAACGGGGAGACCCAGTACTTC. This codes for CASSGQGANGETQYF. J is TRBJ2-5 and V is TRBV7-6; 11 bases match TRBD1. This CDR3 spans 15 amino acids. With 5 bases clipped from V and 5 bases from J, the junction kept 7 bases outside the gene matches. Germline V CDR1 and CDR2: SGHVS, FNYEAQ.